This is a list of T cell receptor beta chains from one sample in a study of T cell repertoires in cytomegalovirus infection. A single record per CDR3 protein comes from TCRdb applying MiXCR to the reads. Of 150,000 to 200,000 distinct CDR3 sequences listed, roughly 27% are singletons. Sequences were obtained from PBMCs. Receptors were obtained from a human donor in good health (CMV status not recorded). Some clones in this sample may be carry-over from other donors' samples. Each CDR3 is given with its conserved first and last residue. Clone size is given for some rows only: seen once, a few or many times, or a class if the clone is expanded.

j_gene: TRBJ2-1; v_gene: TRBV7-6; abundance: .; CDR3aa: CASSFGKVFSYNEQFF
j_gene: TRBJ1-5; v_gene: TRBV2; abundance: few; CDR3aa: CASSSRPGEGNQPQHF
j_gene: TRBJ2-5; v_gene: TRBV2; abundance: once; CDR3aa: CASDQGETQYF
j_gene: TRBJ2-7; v_gene: TRBV6-2/TRBV6-3; abundance: few; CDR3aa: CASSLTQYEQYF
j_gene: TRBJ2-5; v_gene: TRBV29-1; abundance: few; CDR3aa: CSVEVRQETQYF
j_gene: TRBJ1-1; v_gene: TRBV5-1; abundance: .; CDR3aa: CASTHGTGRTTEAFF
j_gene: TRBJ2-1; v_gene: TRBV15; abundance: .; CDR3aa: CATSRDLGDRVDSNEQFF
j_gene: TRBJ1-4; v_gene: TRBV7-9; abundance: few; CDR3aa: CASSPTEGDKLFF
j_gene: TRBJ1-1; v_gene: TRBV7-3; abundance: few; CDR3aa: CASSSGGAEAFF
j_gene: TRBJ2-4; v_gene: TRBV11-2; abundance: many; CDR3aa: CASSLALSGVAKNIQYF
j_gene: TRBJ1-1; v_gene: TRBV7-2; abundance: many; CDR3aa: CASSLGSRNTEAFF
j_gene: TRBJ2-7; v_gene: TRBV7-9; abundance: many; CDR3aa: CASSLLRGEQYF
j_gene: TRBJ1-1; v_gene: TRBV12-5; abundance: few; CDR3aa: CASGGDGNTEAFF
j_gene: TRBJ2-5; v_gene: TRBV7-6; abundance: .; CDR3aa: CASSLSGGYQETQYF
j_gene: TRBJ1-4; v_gene: TRBV18; abundance: .; CDR3aa: CASSPKANNEKLFF
j_gene: TRBJ2-5; v_gene: TRBV10-2; abundance: few; CDR3aa: CASSDLAGEETQYF
j_gene: TRBJ2-1; v_gene: TRBV12-3/TRBV12-4; abundance: many; CDR3aa: CASSRPGGPSYNEQFF
j_gene: TRBJ2-1; v_gene: TRBV9; abundance: .; CDR3aa: CASSALVSSDLGGEQFF
j_gene: TRBJ2-1; v_gene: TRBV7-2; abundance: many; CDR3aa: CASSLARLAGQFF
j_gene: TRBJ1-1; v_gene: TRBV4-2; abundance: many; CDR3aa: CASSQARGDTEAFF
j_gene: TRBJ1-4; v_gene: TRBV6-2/TRBV6-3; abundance: .; CDR3aa: CASSYSSRGLRGEKLFF
j_gene: TRBJ1-2; v_gene: TRBV12-3/TRBV12-4; abundance: .; CDR3aa: CASTLGRTIQEF
j_gene: TRBJ2-5; v_gene: TRBV12-3/TRBV12-4; abundance: .; CDR3aa: CASSLGQGIRETQYF
j_gene: TRBJ2-7; v_gene: TRBV28; abundance: .; CDR3aa: CASIRPYSYEQYF
j_gene: TRBJ2-6; v_gene: TRBV5-4; abundance: .; CDR3aa: CASSRTGSLSGANVLTF
j_gene: TRBJ2-6; v_gene: TRBV12-3/TRBV12-4; abundance: .; CDR3aa: CASRPDRAGANVLTF
j_gene: TRBJ1-2; v_gene: TRBV2; abundance: few; CDR3aa: CASSPTGSGYTF
j_gene: TRBJ1-1; v_gene: TRBV27; abundance: few; CDR3aa: CASSLSSTRGGSNTEAFF
j_gene: TRBJ2-4; v_gene: TRBV29-1; abundance: .; CDR3aa: CSVGGESDRAGGLTF
j_gene: TRBJ1-2; v_gene: TRBV29-1; abundance: .; CDR3aa: CSATENNYGYTF
j_gene: TRBJ1-4; v_gene: TRBV5-5; abundance: .; CDR3aa: CASSPGPTKEEKLFF
j_gene: TRBJ2-1; v_gene: TRBV6-6; abundance: few; CDR3aa: CASSYSEWGNEQFF
j_gene: TRBJ1-1; v_gene: TRBV12-3/TRBV12-4; abundance: many; CDR3aa: CASSLALQPLNTEAFF
j_gene: TRBJ1-2; v_gene: TRBV18; abundance: .; CDR3aa: CASSPEGAEPGYTF
j_gene: TRBJ2-5; v_gene: TRBV12-3/TRBV12-4; abundance: few; CDR3aa: CASTSGSVAQYF
j_gene: TRBJ1-4; v_gene: TRBV7-2; abundance: few; CDR3aa: CASSLGGDGEKLFF
j_gene: TRBJ2-5; v_gene: TRBV20-1; abundance: few; CDR3aa: CSATQSTGQETQYF
j_gene: TRBJ1-1; v_gene: TRBV7-8; abundance: many; CDR3aa: CASSLGATSMNTEAFF
j_gene: TRBJ2-1; v_gene: TRBV6-1; abundance: .; CDR3aa: CASKRAQATNEQFF
j_gene: TRBJ1-2; v_gene: TRBV4-3; abundance: .; CDR3aa: CASSRLTGEYGYTF
j_gene: TRBJ1-6; v_gene: TRBV4-2; abundance: many; CDR3aa: CASSQDDREKGSPLHF
j_gene: TRBJ1-1; v_gene: TRBV19; abundance: .; CDR3aa: CARRRRGDTEAFF
j_gene: TRBJ1-1; v_gene: TRBV12-3/TRBV12-4; abundance: few; CDR3aa: CASSLMGQGVTEAFF
j_gene: TRBJ2-1; v_gene: TRBV7-6; abundance: .; CDR3aa: CASSLYGTSGYNEQFF
j_gene: TRBJ1-2; v_gene: TRBV29-1; abundance: .; CDR3aa: CSVEKGGKGANYGYTF
j_gene: TRBJ1-1; v_gene: TRBV2; abundance: once; CDR3aa: CASSEREGISTEAFF
j_gene: TRBJ1-2; v_gene: TRBV6-5; abundance: few; CDR3aa: CASSRLGTAYGYTF
j_gene: TRBJ1-1; v_gene: TRBV3-1; abundance: .; CDR3aa: CASSPLPGEATEAFF
j_gene: TRBJ2-3; v_gene: TRBV28; abundance: .; CDR3aa: CASGGLAGTDSTDTQYF